The clone carrying this T cell receptor beta chain was observed once. Cohorts were assigned according to the clinical history that participants reported. All recovered Cohort 3 donors got two negative PCRs, got clearance, or saw symptom resolution. The entry originates in a study of blood T cell repertoires in COVID-19. Study details: Samples of COVID-19 (acute and convalescent) were obtained from the United States, Italy and Spain.

The authors' processing: Reference gene primer amplification gave estimated nucleated cell counts. Libraries were prepared by immunoSEQ multiplex PCR; TCRdb keeps only in-frame clonotypes and omits some of them. That table supplies the V and J calls and clone size; D and trimming were determined from the DNA. The table lists roughly 190,000 clones, around 84% of them singletons. This receptor was taken from a woman aged 30 to 39 who had recovered from COVID-19. The specimen was PBMCs or T cells enriched from blood (not recorded which).

In DNA, the CDR3 is TGTGCCAGCAGTTTAGTCAGGTTGAGGAACACTGAAGCTTTCTTT. Protein sequence: CASSLVRLRNTEAFF. This chain connects TRBV28 to TRBJ1-1; D gene unclear. This CDR3 region has 15 residues. The ends were cut back, 2 bases at V and 1 base at J, with 11 bases in the middle. Germline CDR1 reads MDHEN; CDR2 reads SYDVKM.